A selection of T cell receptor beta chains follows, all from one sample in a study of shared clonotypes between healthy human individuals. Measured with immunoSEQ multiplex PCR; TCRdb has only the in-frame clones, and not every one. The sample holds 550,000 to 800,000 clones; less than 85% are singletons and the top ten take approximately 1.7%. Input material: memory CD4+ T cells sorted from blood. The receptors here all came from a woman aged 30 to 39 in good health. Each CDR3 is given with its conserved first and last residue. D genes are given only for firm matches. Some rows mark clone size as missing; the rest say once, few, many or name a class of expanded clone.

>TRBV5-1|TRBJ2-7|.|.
TGCGCCAGCAGCTTGTGGAGCGACGGGGAGCAGTACTTC
CASSLWSDGEQYF
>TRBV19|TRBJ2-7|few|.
TGTGCCAGTAGTATGGGTGGGACGATCTACGAGCAGTACTTC
CASSMGGTIYEQYF
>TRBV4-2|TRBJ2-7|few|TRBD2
TGTGCCAGCAGCCGAGGACTAGCGGGCTTCAGCTCCTACGAGCAGTACTTC
CASSRGLAGFSSYEQYF
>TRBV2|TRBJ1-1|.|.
TGTGCCAGCAGTGAGCAGGGCGCGGGGGACACTGAAGCTTTCTTT
CASSEQGAGDTEAFF
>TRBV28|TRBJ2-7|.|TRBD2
TGTGCCAGCAGCCGACTAGCGGGAGGTAACGAGCAGTACTTC
CASSRLAGGNEQYF
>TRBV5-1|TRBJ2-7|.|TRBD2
TGCGCCAGCAGCCGGGGGACTAGCGGGGGATCCTACGAGCAATACTTC
CASSRGTSGGSYEQYF
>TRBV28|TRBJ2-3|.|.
TGTGCCAGCAGGGGGGGAACAGATACGCAGTATTTT
CASRGGTDTQYF
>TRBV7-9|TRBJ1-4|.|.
TGTGCCAGCAGCTTAGCAGCGGGGGTTAATGAAAAACTGTTTTTT
CASSLAAGVNEKLFF
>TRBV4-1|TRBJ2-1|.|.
TGCGCCAGCAGCCTACAACTAGCCGTTGAGCAGTTCTTC
CASSLQLAVEQFF
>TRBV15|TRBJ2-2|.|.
TGTGCCACCAGCAGAATACCGAGGGGGGCCGGGGAGCTGTTTTTT
CATSRIPRGAGELFF